This T cell receptor beta chain was recovered during a study of blood T cells in healthy people across ages. Study findings and constraints: Age brought a roughly linear fall in TCR beta diversity measured per million T cells. CMV infection status of these donors was not known. Long-lived donors carried more naive CD4+ cells and greater diversity than aged donors.

Comments on this clonotype: Its specificity is not known.

A second PCR of about 7 to 12 cycles used a sample-barcoded 5' primer and a J-beta primer mix. Each CDR3 protein is one row after TCRdb ran MiXCR on the 5' RACE reads. The table lists about 580,000 distinct CDR3 sequences, 45% to 55% of them singletons. There are 18 residues in the CDR3. Trimming took 0 bases from V and 4 from J; bases not matched to a gene: 7. The germline gives CDR1 LGHNA, CDR2 YNFKEQ. This chain uses TRBV4-2 with TRBJ2-3; 13 bases align to TRBD2. The specimen sequenced was blood. This sequence was found in a man aged 80 or over in good health. In DNA, the CDR3 is TGTGCCAGCAGCCAAGACCCAACTAGCGGGAGGGTCCCAGATACGCAGTATTTT. It translates to CASSQDPTSGRVPDTQYF.